A single T cell receptor (beta chain) is shown here with its context. The antigen is not known. The sample belongs to a study of OX40 agonist ivuxolimab in advanced cancers. Across the study: Ivuxolimab was delivered to patients intravenously every 2 weeks at doses spanning 0.01 to 10 mg/kg.

Findings and limits, study-wide: Antigen specificity was not determined for the expanded peripheral T cells. Blood T cells, both CD4+ and CD8+, expanded clonally by week 6 at 0.1 to 3.0 mg/kg.

The method was immunoSEQ multiplex PCR; TCRdb's version includes in-frame clones alone and lacks a portion of them. The sample has over 50,000 clones, 88% seen once. This clonotype was sampled from an adult with an advanced solid tumor such as melanoma, head and neck, liver or kidney cancer. The specimen was CD4+ or CD8+ T cells sorted from blood, collected in a trial of the OX40 agonist ivuxolimab.

Here the CDR3 reads CAWRTPGAKNIQYF. The CDR3 DNA follows: TGTGCCTGGAGAACCCCGGGTGCCAAAAACATTCAGTACTTC. This chain uses TRBV30 with TRBJ2-4; no definite D call. The germline V and J ends were trimmed by 3 bases and 1 base, with 10 bases remaining between them. Per the germline V gene, CDR1 is GTSNPN and CDR2 is SVGIG (reference sequence). This CDR3 is 14 amino acids long.